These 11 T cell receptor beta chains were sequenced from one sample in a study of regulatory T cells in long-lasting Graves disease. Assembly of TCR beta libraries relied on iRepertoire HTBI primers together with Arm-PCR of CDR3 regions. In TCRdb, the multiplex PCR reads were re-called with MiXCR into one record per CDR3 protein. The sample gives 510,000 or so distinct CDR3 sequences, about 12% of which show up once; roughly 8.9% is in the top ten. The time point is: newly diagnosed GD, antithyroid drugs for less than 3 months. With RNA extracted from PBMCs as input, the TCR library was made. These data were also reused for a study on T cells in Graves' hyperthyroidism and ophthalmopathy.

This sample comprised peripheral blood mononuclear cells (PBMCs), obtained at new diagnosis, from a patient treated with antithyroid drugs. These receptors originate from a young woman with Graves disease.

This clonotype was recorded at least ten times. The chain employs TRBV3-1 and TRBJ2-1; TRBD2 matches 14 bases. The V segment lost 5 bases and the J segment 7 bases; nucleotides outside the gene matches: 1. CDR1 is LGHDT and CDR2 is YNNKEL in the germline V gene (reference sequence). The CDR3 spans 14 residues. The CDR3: CASSWTSGRNEQFF. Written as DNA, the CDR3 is TGTGCCAGCAGCTGGACTAGCGGGAGGAATGAGCAGTTCTTC.

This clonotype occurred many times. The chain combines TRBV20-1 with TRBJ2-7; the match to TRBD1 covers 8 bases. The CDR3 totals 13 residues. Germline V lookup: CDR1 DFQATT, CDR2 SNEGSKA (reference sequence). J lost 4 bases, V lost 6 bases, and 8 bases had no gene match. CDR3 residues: CSASRGPSYEQYF. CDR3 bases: TGCAGTGCCTCCAGGGGGCCCTCTTACGAGCAGTACTTC.

The CDR3 here is CASRRDRGWGTEAFF. Written as DNA, the CDR3 is TGCGCCAGCAGGCGAGATAGGGGTTGGGGCACTGAAGCTTTCTTT. This chain uses TRBV4-3 with TRBJ1-1, with D tentatively TRBD1 (5 bases). CDR1 LGHNA and CDR2 YSLEER come from the germline V gene. The germline V and J ends were trimmed by 6 bases and 4 bases, with 18 bases remaining between them. The CDR3 is 15 amino acids.

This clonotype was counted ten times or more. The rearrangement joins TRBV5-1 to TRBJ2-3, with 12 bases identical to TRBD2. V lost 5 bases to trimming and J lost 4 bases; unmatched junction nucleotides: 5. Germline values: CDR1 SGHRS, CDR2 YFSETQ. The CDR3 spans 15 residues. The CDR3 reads CASRPTSGSPDTQYF. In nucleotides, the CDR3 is TGCGCCAGCAGGCCGACTAGCGGGAGCCCAGATACGCAGTATTTT.

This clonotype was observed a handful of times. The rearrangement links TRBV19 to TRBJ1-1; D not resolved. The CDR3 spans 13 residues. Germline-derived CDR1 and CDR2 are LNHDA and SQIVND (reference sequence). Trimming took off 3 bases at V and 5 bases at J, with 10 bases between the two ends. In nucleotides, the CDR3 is TGTGCCAGTAGTATCGATGAGGAAACTGAAGCTTTCTTT. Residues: CASSIDEETEAFF.

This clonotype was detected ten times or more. CDR3 bases: TGTGCCAGTAGTATCGGGGGCAGAAATGAGCAGTTCTTC. It codes for CASSIGGRNEQFF. V is TRBV19 and J is TRBJ2-1; D possibly uses TRBD1 or TRBD2 (6 bases each). V was trimmed by 3 bases and J by 7 bases, leaving 10 bases between them. Germline V lookup: CDR1 LNHDA, CDR2 SQIVND (reference sequence). This CDR3 contains 13 residues.

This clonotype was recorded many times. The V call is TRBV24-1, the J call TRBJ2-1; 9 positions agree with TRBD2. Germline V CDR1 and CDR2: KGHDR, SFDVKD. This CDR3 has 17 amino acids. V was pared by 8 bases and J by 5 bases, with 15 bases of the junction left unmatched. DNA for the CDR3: TGTGCCACCACCGAAACCCCCTCCGGCGGGAGGGACAATGAGCAGTTCTTC. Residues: CATTETPSGGRDNEQFF.

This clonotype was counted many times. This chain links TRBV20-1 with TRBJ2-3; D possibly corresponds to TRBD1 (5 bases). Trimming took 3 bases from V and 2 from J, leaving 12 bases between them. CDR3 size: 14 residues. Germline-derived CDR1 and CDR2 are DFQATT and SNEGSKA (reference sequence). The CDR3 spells CSASTRVNTDTQYF. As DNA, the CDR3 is TGCAGTGCTAGTACCAGGGTAAACACAGATACGCAGTATTTT.

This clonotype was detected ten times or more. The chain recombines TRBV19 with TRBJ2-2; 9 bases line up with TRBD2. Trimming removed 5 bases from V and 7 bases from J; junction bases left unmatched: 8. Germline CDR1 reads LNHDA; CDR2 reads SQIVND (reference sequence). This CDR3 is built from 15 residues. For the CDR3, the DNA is TGTGCCAGTAGTGCCATAGCGGGAGTAGTCGGGGAGCTGTTTTTT. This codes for CASSAIAGVVGELFF.

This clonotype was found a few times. CDR3 loop: CASSIDYLWEVSYNEQFF. CDR3 bases: TGTGCCAGTAGTATAGACTATCTGTGGGAGGTTTCCTACAATGAGCAGTTCTTC. The chain is built from TRBV19 and TRBJ2-1; tentatively, D is TRBD2 (6 bases). The CDR3 covers 18 residues. Germline CDR1 and CDR2: LNHDA and SQIVND (reference sequence). V was shortened by 0 bases and J by 1 base, with 16 bases between the two germline ends.

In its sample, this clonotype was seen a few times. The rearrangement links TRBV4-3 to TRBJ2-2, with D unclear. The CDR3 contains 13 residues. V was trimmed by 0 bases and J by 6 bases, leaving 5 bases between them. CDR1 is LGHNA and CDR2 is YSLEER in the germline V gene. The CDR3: CASSQDSAGELFF. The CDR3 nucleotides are TGCGCCAGCAGCCAAGATAGTGCCGGGGAGCTGTTTTTT.